This TCR beta chain came from a study of shared clonotypes between healthy human individuals (dated by TCRdb to 2018 to 2021). Study-level background: A few men and two women, aged 18 to 49 years, made up the cohort. Per donor, three plates each were used for CD4 naive and CD4 memory, two for CD8 naive, and one for CD8 memory. Between about 0.9 and 10 billion PBMCs per donor were obtained by leukapheresis. Blood TCR repertoires of roughly five healthy adults were deeply sequenced to estimate repertoire size and the extent of clonotype sharing between individuals. Libraries were prepared and TCR repertoires were sequenced by different laboratories using diverse techniques, in order to increase sequencing depth and limit assay-specific biases. Summary of the overall study and its limitations: Compared with non-shared clonotypes, the clonotypes found in all four sorted-subset donors had higher generation probabilities. Pairwise subsampling indicated that sequencing depth was expected to affect the degree of clonotype sharing among donors. Because the study included only a small number of donors, the genetic and exposure-history diversity represented was limited. Sampling was restricted to blood, and TCR repertoires in tissues likely differ from the TCR repertoires found in blood. Across a few donors, around 5.4% of naive CD4, 3% to 4% of naive CD8, around 2.1% of memory CD4, and about 0.4% of memory CD8 clonotypes were shared. Naive subsets generally had larger estimated clonotype richness than memory subsets did. Rarefaction of sorted-subset datasets indicated incomplete sequencing despite the large sequencing depth.

In the germline V gene, CDR1 corresponds to SGHAT and CDR2 to FQNNGV. V and J are truncated by 3 bases and 0 bases respectively, leaving an intervening sequence of 10 bases. From its cysteine to its phenylalanine, the CDR3 spans 15 amino acids. The CDR3 DNA has 45 bases and is translated from base 1. Using the deep immunoSEQ assay, multiplex PCR amplified TCR CDR3 regions from genomic DNA. Extracted genomic DNA from each cell subset was spread evenly across all wells of several immunoSEQ 96-well plates, with each plate serving as a replicate. For sorted subsets, about 200 ng genomic DNA, equal to 25,000 to 35,000 T cell genomes, was loaded into each replicate PCR. Purified libraries were measured with a Qubit 3.0 fluorometer, size-checked on a Bioanalyzer 2100, and measured again with the KAPA Library Quantification kit. Every immunoSEQ 96-well plate was sequenced on a separate single-read 150-cycle Illumina NextSeq 550 flow cell. Per the authors' processing: The immunoSEQ output contained only junctional sequences without quality scores, so filtering could not match that applied to full-length reads. Sequences were annotated with PyIR, a Python wrapper for IgBLAST v1.9, using IMGT germline references to assign V/J genes and CDR3. Any read was removed if the V/J assignment was weak (E-value above 1e-6), the CDR3 was missing, or the read contained stop codons, out-of-frame junctions, or ambiguous translated residues. V3J clonotypes were defined by identical inferred V gene, J gene, and CDR3 amino acid sequence. The percentage overlap between two repertoires was calculated by dividing the number of shared unique clonotypes by the size of the smaller repertoire. Three approaches were used to assess repertoire richness: RTK rarefaction, the Chao1 estimator, and Recon v2.1 estimates of unobserved clonotypes. OLGA was used to compute generation probabilities for all TCRbeta clonotypes that the gDNA method yielded from a few donors. The clones in this table, taken by TCRdb from immuneACCESS, are in-frame only. Not every clone is retained; where verified, under half of the shortfall comes from an unresolved V gene, and the cause of the rest is unknown. For V, J and clone size, that table is used; D and trimming come from the DNA. Present in this sample are approximately 640,000 clones, roughly 78% of which were seen just once. The top ten constitute 1.8% of the sample.

As concerns this clone: The antigen it binds to is not known. One base away there is no much larger clone; base qualities are not given.

The donors were healthy, HIV-negative adults with no recently reported acute infections or vaccinations. Every donor was a Caucasian adult living in Nashville, Tennessee, USA. CD4+ T cells were enriched by magnetic negative selection; naive cells were then positively selected on CD45RA, and the negative fraction formed the memory subset. After blood collection by leukapheresis, PBMCs were isolated using Ficoll-Histopaque density gradient centrifugation and then cryopreserved in the vapor phase of liquid nitrogen. Purity and quantity of every magnetically sorted T cell population were checked by analytical flow cytometry. From each sorted fraction, genomic DNA was isolated and quantified by UV absorbance on a Nanodrop 2000c.

The sequence came from a woman younger than 45 in good health. The sequence is built from TRBV11-2 and TRBJ2-3, with the D gene call left open. The specimen was memory CD4+ T cells sorted from blood. What this sample's cell subset or site label stands for: CD45RA-negative fraction. The nucleotide sequence reads as follows: TGTGCCAGCAGCTTCGGTTTTGCTAGCACAGATACGCAGTATTTT. Its translation reads: CASSFGFASTDTQYF.